This T cell receptor (beta chain) was sequenced for a study of CXCR3-negative and CXCR3-positive naive CD8 T cells. CDR3 size: 15 residues. The V gene's germline CDR1 is MDHEN and CDR2 SYDVKM. UMI-labeled 5' RACE yielded the TRB cDNA libraries. TCRdb re-called the 5' RACE reads and gives one entry per CDR3 protein, without DNA. Seen in this sample are some 130,000 distinct CDR3 sequences; the ten most common clones hold roughly 0.29%. Triplicate sorting captured about 320,000 cells each from every CD8+ T cell subset. Overall study findings and caveats: Against CXCR3-negative naive cells, CXCR3-positive naive cells showed more hydrophobic TRB CDR3s. High diversity, comparable across both naive subsets, contrasted with much lower diversity in memory CD8+ cells.

A word on this clonotype: Antigen specificity is unknown.

The rearrangement links TRBV28 to TRBJ2-7. The sample taken for sequencing was naive CXCR3- CD8+ T cells from blood. Subset reported: CD45RO-CCR7+CD27+CD95- naive CD8+ T cells lacking CXCR3 (TNR3-). This receptor was taken from a human donor in good health. Some clones in this sample may be carry-over from other donors' samples. CDR3 loop: CASSLITSSPHEQYF.